Given below is one T cell receptor (beta chain) in context. Its antigen specificity is not known. The sample holds no much larger clone one base away, and base qualities are not on file. This specimen comes from a study of blood T cell repertoires in COVID-19 (dated by TCRdb to about 2020). With respect to the entire study: Collaborator samples came from the United States, Italy and Spain and covered acute and convalescent phases of COVID-19. The material from the prospective study consisted of cDNA or gDNA derived from T cells, B-cell-depleted T cells, or PBMCs. The dataset comprised deeply sampled blood TCRbeta repertoires from subjects exposed to, actively infected with, or recovered from COVID-19. The repertoires were released in a freely available public database meant as a resource for research on the immune response to SARS-CoV-2. The samples were drawn from two sources: the first 160 participants of the ongoing ImmuneRACE study, and 1,000 to 1,500 subjects contributed by 6 global collaborators. The sample metadata nearly always contained a de-identified subject ID, COVID-19 status, age in years and sex. Where available, HLA class I and class II types were taken from metadata supplied by the sample provider and were not determined by assay-based typing.

TCRbeta CDR3 regions were amplified from genomic DNA by means of the immunoSEQ Assay, a bias-controlled multiplex PCR. The original pipeline was this. Nucleated cell counts per sample were estimated from amplification of reference gene primers within the assay. To quantify the absolute abundance of each unique TCRbeta CDR3 rearrangement, sequence reads were collapsed and filtered. For each sample, productive Simpson clonality was calculated by taking the square root of Simpson's diversity index across productive rearrangements. The source is immuneACCESS, and TCRdb retained only in-frame sequences with V and J called. Part of the clones is not carried over; for the studies checked, unresolved V genes explain less than half of this, and the remainder is unexplained. V and J calls and clone size follow that table, whereas D and trimming were derived from the DNA. Present in this sample are about 220,000 clones, 83% of which were seen just once. The ten largest clonotypes hold about 3.9% of the sample.

For CDR1 and CDR2, the germline V gene (reference sequence) lists MNHEY and SMNVEV. The CDR3 contains 16 residues, cysteine and phenylalanine counted. Here the CDR3 DNA is all that survives: 48 bases in frame from base 1. Ends trimmed: V by 1 base, J by 1 base; bases unmatched to a gene: 3. Enrolling through a virtual design, the prospective study's participants ranged in age from roughly 18 to 95 years and lived across roughly 24 United States geographic areas. In the prospective study, participants were assigned to cohorts based on the clinical history participants reported in a screening survey and a study questionnaire. Exposed participants had been in contact with someone with a PCR-confirmed or clinician-diagnosed COVID-19 case within 2 weeks of study entry. Each participant in the prospective study had whole blood, serum and a nasopharyngeal or oropharyngeal swab collected by mobile phlebotomists. Over a roughly 2-month period, participants in the prospective study had the option of providing additional blood draws and questionnaires. Blood samples from the prospective study were shipped frozen or at room temperature prior to DNA extraction.

On the study overall, not on this receptor specifically: The quantity of clinical and demographic metadata differed by source and by participant and was supplied without curation.

The sequence derives from a middle-aged woman who had been exposed to COVID-19. The sample was PBMCs or T cells enriched from blood (not recorded which). This chain joins TRBV27 to TRBJ2-5; 10 bases in between match TRBD2. DNA sequence: TGTGCCAGCAGTTTATGGAGCGGGGGGGCCCAAGAGACCCAGTACTTC. The encoded protein is CASSLWSGGAQETQYF.